This T cell receptor (beta chain) was observed in a study of siplizumab effects on memory and regulatory T cells. Whole-study findings and limits: With siplizumab, Treg-derived clones averaged about 71% of mappable alloreactive CD4+ clones, versus 25% to 30% in controls. Siplizumab significantly reduced alloreactive sequences traceable to unstimulated CD4+ memory cells.

The germline V gene has CDR1 SGHRS and CDR2 YFSETQ. Trimming removed 3 bases from V and 0 bases from J, with 14 bases in between. This CDR3 spans 16 amino acids. Approximately 100,000 TCR templates per sample were sequenced. The data were produced by immunoSEQ multiplex PCR, yet TCRdb's version contains in-frame clones alone and is incomplete. The sample lists approximately 100,000 clones, 91% occurring once. A note on this clone: Its antigen remains unknown.

The chain uses TRBV5-1 and TRBJ2-3, with D perhaps matching TRBD2 (6 bases). The sequenced material came from CD4+ T cells sorted from blood. The source is a human donor in good health. Some clones in this sample may be carry-over from other donors' samples. DNA of the CDR3: TGCGCCAGCAGCTCAACCGGGACTTTAAGCACAGATACGCAGTATTTT. It specifies CASSSTGTLSTDTQYF.